These 22 T cell receptor beta chains were sequenced from one sample in a study of T cell repertoires in cytomegalovirus infection. Using its own MiXCR run on the reads, TCRdb lists one record per CDR3 protein. The table shows over 100,000 distinct CDR3 sequences, with around 28% occurring only once. Their antigens are not known. The sample in question was CD8+ T cells from cultured PBMCs, obtained from culture after CMV antigen stimulation. The source of these receptors is a human donor in good health (CMV status not recorded). Some clones in this sample may be carry-over from other donors' samples.

This chain joins TRBV27 and TRBJ2-7; the D is unclear. V dropped 4 bases and J dropped 7 bases, with 17 bases sitting between them. There are 14 residues in the CDR3. The germline V gene has CDR1 MNHEY and CDR2 SMNVEV (reference sequence). The CDR3 reads CASSSMDSYEEQYF. CDR3 nucleotide sequence: TGTGCCAGCAGTTCGATGGATAGCTACGAGGAGCAGTACTTC.

This clonotype has only a few counts. The V gene is TRBV4-2, the J gene TRBJ1-5, with 8 nucleotides matching TRBD1. V lost 0 bases to trimming and J lost 7 bases; unmatched junction nucleotides: 8. The CDR3 sequence is 16 residues long. The germline V gene encodes CDR1 LGHNA and CDR2 YNFKEQ. CDR3 sequence: CASSQEAGQGVQPQHF. For the CDR3, the DNA is TGTGCCAGCAGCCAAGAGGCCGGACAGGGAGTACAGCCCCAGCATTTT.

The chain couples TRBV11-2 to TRBJ1-2; possible D gene TRBD1, 5 bases. V gave up 0 bases and J gave up 0 bases, with 5 bases separating them. The V gene's germline CDR1 is SGHAT and CDR2 FQNNGV. CDR3 length equals 14 residues. CDR3 DNA sequence: TGTGCCAGCAGCTTAGACAGGGCTAACTATGGCTACACCTTC. It is translated as CASSLDRANYGYTF.

The chain combines TRBV12-3 or TRBV12-4 with TRBJ1-5; D unresolved. CDR3 length: 13 amino acids. V dropped 0 bases and J dropped 9 bases, with 9 bases sitting between them. The CDR3 reads CASSLAVSGPQHF. The CDR3 region has the DNA TGTGCCAGCAGTTTAGCAGTCTCGGGGCCCCAGCATTTT.

In this sample, this clonotype turned up a few times. The chain combines TRBV5-6 with TRBJ2-3; a weak D match, TRBD1 (5 bases). V was shortened by 3 bases and J by 5 bases, with 7 bases between the two germline ends. The CDR3 spans 12 residues. The germline CDR1 and CDR2 sequences are SGHDT and YYEEEE. The CDR3 DNA sequence: TGTGCCAGCAGCTACGGACAAGATACGCAGTATTTT. Amino acid sequence: CASSYGQDTQYF.

This clonotype has just a few counts. V and J are TRBV7-9 and TRBJ1-1; unclear D gene. Trimming left V 3 bases short and J 1 base short, with 9 bases between. The CDR3 has 14 amino acids. Germline-derived CDR1 and CDR2 are SEHNR and FQNEAQ (reference sequence). The CDR3 DNA reads TGTGCCAGCAGCTTTTCAGCATGGAACACTGAAGCTTTCTTT. This gives the protein CASSFSAWNTEAFF.

This chain connects TRBV27 to TRBJ1-2; tentatively, D is TRBD1 (6 bases). Between the trimmed V and J ends, which lost 1 base and 0 bases, there was a span of 18 bases. This CDR3 is built from 18 residues. In germline, CDR1 is MNHEY, CDR2 SMNVEV (reference sequence). CDR3 in DNA: TGTGCCAGCAGTTTATACCCCCCCGGACAGACCCCTAACTATGGCTACACCTTC. This codes for CASSLYPPGQTPNYGYTF.

This clonotype was detected many times. The chain recombines TRBV11-1 with TRBJ1-1; D not certain. Germline CDR1 is SGHAT and CDR2 is FQDESV (reference sequence). Trimming took off 3 bases at V and 4 bases at J, with 12 bases between the two ends. This CDR3 spans 14 amino acids. CDR3 nucleotide sequence: TGTGCCAGCAGCTTTCGCGGCGTGGGCACTGAAGCTTTCTTT. It codes for CASSFRGVGTEAFF.

This clonotype was picked up many times. The gene calls are TRBV7-2 and TRBJ1-5; no clear D gene. V lost 1 base, J lost 2 bases, and 6 bases lay in between. The CDR3 covers 14 residues. The V gene's germline CDR1 is SGHTA and CDR2 FQGNSA. The CDR3 spells CASSLDDGNQPQHF. The CDR3 region has the DNA TGTGCCAGCAGCTTAGACGATGGCAATCAGCCCCAGCATTTT.

The chain recombines TRBV20-1 with TRBJ2-3; 9 bases fit TRBD1. The ends lost 6 bases at V and 2 bases at J; junction bases unmatched: 9. Germline V gene lookup returns CDR1 DFQATT and CDR2 SNEGSKA (reference sequence). CDR3 size: 15 residues. Here the CDR3 DNA reads TGCAGTGCCCCCTGGGGACAGGGTTACACAGATACGCAGTATTTT. Translation: CSAPWGQGYTDTQYF.

The J gene is TRBJ1-2, the V gene TRBV18; 7 bases match TRBD1. Losses at the gene ends were 3 bases for V and 3 bases for J; bases not matched to a gene: 1. Looked up from germline, CDR1 is KGHSH and CDR2 is LQKENI. The CDR3 runs 13 residues. The CDR3 DNA follows: TGTGCCAGCTCACCCACAGGGGACTATGGCTACACCTTC. As protein: CASSPTGDYGYTF.

Here the CDR3 DNA reads TGTGCCAGCAGCTTAGGGAGTGGGAACACTGAAGCTTTCTTT. It is translated as CASSLGSGNTEAFF. J is TRBJ1-1 and V is TRBV7-9; no clear D. With 1 base removed from V and 1 base from J, the gap between germline ends came to 7 bases. The CDR3 contains 14 residues. Germline V lookup: CDR1 SEHNR, CDR2 FQNEAQ (reference sequence). The variable domain in full, with the rest retrieved from reference TRBV7-9 and TRBJ1-1, is DTGVSQNPRHKITKRGQNVTFRCDPISEHNRLYWYRQTLGQGPEFLTYFQNEAQLEKSRLLSDRFSAERPKGSFSTLEIQRTEQGDSAMYLCASSLGSGNTEAFFGQGTRLTVV.

The CDR3 DNA sequence: TGTGCCAGCAGCTTAGACAGGTCGGACTATGGCTACACCTTC. Amino acid sequence: CASSLDRSDYGYTF. The chain links TRBV7-6 to TRBJ1-2, with a tentative D call TRBD1 (5 bases). The ends were cut back, 1 base at V and 3 bases at J, with 9 bases in the middle. Germline CDR1 is SGHVS and CDR2 is FNYEAQ. The CDR3 spans 14 residues.

This clonotype was counted between two and nine times. J is TRBJ2-5 and V is TRBV29-1, with D hard to call. The CDR3 consists of 15 residues. CDR1 and CDR2 from the germline V gene are SQVTM and ANQGSEA. The V end was cut by 4 bases, the J end by 2 bases, with 17 bases between. CDR3 in amino acids: CSVVEWLSVQETQYF. CDR3 DNA: TGCAGCGTTGTTGAGTGGTTGAGCGTACAAGAGACCCAGTACTTC.

The gene calls are TRBV7-9 and TRBJ1-2, with D perhaps matching TRBD1 (5 bases). CDR3 size: 15 residues. The germline V gene has CDR1 SEHNR and CDR2 FQNEAQ (reference sequence). Trimming stripped 4 bases from V and 7 bases from J, with 19 bases between. CDR3 DNA sequence: TGTGCCAGCAGCTACGACAGTCCCTATGTGGGTGGCTACACCTTC. Residues: CASSYDSPYVGGYTF.

The chain is built from TRBV11-2 and TRBJ2-1; TRBD2 might be the D (6 bases). The ends were cut back, 1 base at V and 3 bases at J, with 16 bases in the middle. The CDR3 contains 17 residues. Germline V lookup: CDR1 SGHAT, CDR2 FQNNGV. CDR3 amino acids: CASSLALWGDRYNEQFF. For the CDR3, the DNA is TGTGCCAGCAGCTTAGCTCTGTGGGGGGACCGCTACAATGAGCAGTTCTTC.

The genes are TRBV6-5 and TRBJ2-7; D possibly uses TRBD1 or TRBD2 (5 bases each). The CDR3 has 14 residues. CDR1 and CDR2 (germline): MNHEY, SVGAGI. V lost 5 bases, J lost 2 bases, and 13 bases lay in between. The CDR3 DNA reads TGTGCCAGCAGTAACCGGGACGTAACCTACGAGCAGTACTTC. Translating it yields CASSNRDVTYEQYF.

This clonotype was observed a handful of times. The rearrangement joins TRBV4-1 to TRBJ2-5; 7 bases are shared with TRBD2. Germline V gene sequence: CDR1 MGHRA, CDR2 YSYEKL. Unmatched junction bases numbered 6, after V lost 0 bases and J lost 5 bases. The CDR3 runs 15 residues. For the CDR3, the DNA is TGCGCCAGCAGCCAAGAGGGAGGGGTCGGGGAGACCCAGTACTTC. Translated: CASSQEGGVGETQYF.

This clonotype was found a few times. The gene calls are TRBV6-6 and TRBJ2-7; tentatively, D is TRBD1 (6 bases). In germline, CDR1 is MNHNY, CDR2 SVGAGI (reference sequence). This CDR3 contains 15 residues. The germline V and J ends were trimmed by 2 bases and 6 bases, with 17 bases remaining between them. CDR3 in DNA: TGTGCCAGCAGTTACACCGTCGGACAGAGTGGCGAGCAGTACTTC. Protein product: CASSYTVGQSGEQYF.

This clonotype was counted only a few times. The V and J genes are TRBV12-3 or TRBV12-4 and TRBJ2-1; D uncertain. The ends were cut back, 7 bases at V and 5 bases at J, with 18 bases in the middle. The CDR3 length is 15 residues. The CDR3 loop is CASTQREFPHNEQFF. The CDR3 DNA follows: TGTGCCAGCACTCAACGCGAGTTCCCTCACAATGAGCAGTTCTTC.

V and J are TRBV14 and TRBJ2-1; 8 nucleotides agree with TRBD2. CDR3 length: 16 residues. CDR1 and CDR2 (germline): SGHDN, FVKESK. Trimming cost V 4 bases and J 3 bases; bases outside gene matches: 8. The CDR3 spells CASSPGLGTSYNEQFF. DNA of the CDR3: TGTGCCAGCAGCCCGGGACTCGGGACTAGCTACAATGAGCAGTTCTTC.

This clonotype was seen a handful of times. The CDR3 loop reads CASSPHLGVTGELFF. As DNA, the CDR3 is TGTGCCAGCAGTCCCCACCTTGGGGTCACCGGGGAGCTGTTTTTT. The rearrangement links TRBV12-3 or TRBV12-4 to TRBJ2-2; D remains ambiguous. V was shortened by 5 bases and J by 4 bases, with 14 bases between the two germline ends. The CDR3 has 15 residues.